The TCR beta chain under discussion was sequenced for a study of blood T cell repertoires in COVID-19. For the study at large: Collection of acute and convalescent COVID-19 samples took place in the United States, Italy and Spain. PBMCs, B-cell-depleted T cells, or T cells provided the cDNA or gDNA that made up the material.

Trimming removed 11 bases from V and 5 bases from J, with 9 bases in between. The CDR3 extends over 11 amino acids. The V gene's germline CDR1 is ENHRY and CDR2 SYGVKD. The method was immunoSEQ multiplex PCR; TCRdb's version includes in-frame clones alone and lacks a portion of them. The table records about 170,000 clones, around four fifths of them present only once. The sample consisted of peripheral blood. The chain joins TRBV10-3 to TRBJ2-2; D is possibly TRBD1 (5 bases). This TCR was sampled from a woman aged 80 or over with active or convalescent COVID-19. The CDR3 sequence: CAASGTGELFF. CDR3 nucleotide sequence: TGTGCCGCTTCAGGGACCGGGGAGCTGTTTTTT.